A single sample is the source of the 19 T cell receptor beta chains below, sequenced in a study of blood T cell repertoires in COVID-19. This table comes from immunoSEQ multiplex PCR, and its TCRdb copy is limited to in-frame clones, with some not included. The sample holds more than 120,000 clones, 80% to 90% seen once. The sequenced material came from peripheral blood. All receptors come from a human donor with acute or convalescent COVID-19. The donor label of this sample is uncertain.

The rearrangement links TRBV2 to TRBJ2-6; possibly TRBD2 for D (6 bases). CDR1 SNHLY and CDR2 FYNNEI come from the germline V gene. V was clipped by 5 bases and J by 0 bases, with 8 bases between them. The CDR3 covers 15 residues. The CDR3 reads CASSRLVSGANVLTF. CDR3 DNA: TGTGCCAGCAGTAGACTAGTCTCTGGGGCCAACGTCCTGACTTTC.

This clone was detected only once. The V gene is TRBV4-3, the J gene TRBJ1-5; the match to TRBD1 covers 9 bases. Germline CDR1 reads LGHNA; CDR2 reads YSLEER. The CDR3 contains 14 residues. Germline trimming cut 3 bases from V and 5 bases from J; bases unmatched to any gene: 2. This CDR3 is CASSQGQGDQPQHF. The CDR3, as DNA: TGCGCCAGCAGCCAGGGACAGGGCGATCAGCCCCAGCATTTT.

The chain joins TRBV29-1 to TRBJ2-7, with a possible D match to TRBD1 (5 bases). Germline CDR1 reads SQVTM; CDR2 reads ANQGSEA. The CDR3 has 12 amino acids. V was cut by 8 bases and J by 2 bases, with 13 bases left in between. The DNA for the CDR3 is TGCAGCACAAGGACAAGTCCCTACGAGCAGTACTTC. It encodes CSTRTSPYEQYF.

This rearrangement joins TRBV7-9 to TRBJ1-6; 8 bases are shared with TRBD1. The CDR3 contains 14 residues. Trimming removed 3 bases from V and 13 bases from J; junction bases left unmatched: 8. CDR1 SEHNR and CDR2 FQNEAQ come from the germline V gene (reference sequence). The CDR3 DNA follows: TGTGCCAGCAGCTTCACGGACAGGGAGGGTCCCCTCCACTTT. Its protein is CASSFTDREGPLHF. The full variable domain, rest sourced from reference TRBV7-9 and TRBJ1-6, is DTGVSQNPRHKITKRGQNVTFRCDPISEHNRLYWYRQTLGQGPEFLTYFQNEAQLEKSRLLSDRFSAERPKGSFSTLEIQRTEQGDSAMYLCASSFTDREGPLHFGNGTRLTVT.

The rearrangement joins TRBV4-2 to TRBJ1-5; D gene unclear. Trimming removed 0 bases at V and 5 bases at J, with 11 bases between. The CDR3 is made up of 15 amino acids. CDR1 is LGHNA, CDR2 YNFKEQ, per germline. CDR3 DNA: TGTGCCAGCAGCCAAGATCAGGAAACTTATCAGCCCCAGCATTTT. Translation: CASSQDQETYQPQHF.

This chain links TRBV19 with TRBJ1-5; D is unclear. CDR1 and CDR2 (germline): LNHDA, SQIVND (reference sequence). CDR3 length equals 14 residues. Trimming left V 5 bases short and J 1 base short, with 9 bases between. The CDR3 coding sequence is TGTGCCAGTAGTGCCGGCGGAAGCAATCAGCCCCAGCATTTT. As protein: CASSAGGSNQPQHF.

This chain links TRBV18 with TRBJ2-7; 10 bases are shared with TRBD2. V was clipped by 3 bases and J by 2 bases; unmatched bases: 7. This CDR3 is 16 amino acids long. The germline gives CDR1 KGHSH, CDR2 LQKENI. The CDR3: CASSPTLAGTTYEQYV. The CDR3 DNA reads as TGTGCCAGCTCACCCACACTAGCGGGAACGACCTACGAGCAGTACGTC.

The V and J genes are TRBV5-8 and TRBJ2-5; TRBD2 agrees at 7 bases. This CDR3 comprises 15 residues. Unmatched junction bases numbered 4, after V lost 2 bases and J lost 0 bases. Germline values: CDR1 SGHTS, CDR2 YDEGEE. CDR3 loop: CASSFLAEDQETQYF. The DNA for the CDR3 is TGTGCCAGCAGCTTCCTAGCGGAGGACCAAGAGACCCAGTACTTC.

V usage is TRBV5-6 and J usage is TRBJ2-7; 10 bases fit TRBD1. V lost 5 bases to trimming and J lost 2 bases; unmatched junction nucleotides: 7. The germline gives CDR1 SGHDT, CDR2 YYEEEE. The CDR3 runs to 15 residues. CDR3 in amino acids: CASSLPGQGTYEQYF. The CDR3 DNA reads TGTGCCAGCAGTTTACCGGGACAGGGGACCTACGAGCAGTACTTC.

The gene calls are TRBV5-1 and TRBJ2-2, with 9 bases lining up with TRBD2. V was pared by 0 bases and J by 4 bases, with 4 bases of the junction left unmatched. Germline loops: CDR1 SGHRS, CDR2 YFSETQ. The CDR3 runs 16 residues. The CDR3 sequence is CASSLGLADLTGELFF. DNA of the CDR3: TGCGCCAGCAGCTTGGGACTAGCGGACCTCACCGGGGAGCTGTTTTTT.

V usage is TRBV2 and J usage is TRBJ1-1; 8 bases map to TRBD1. Germline assignment: CDR1 SNHLY and CDR2 FYNNEI. The J segment lost 4 bases and the V segment lost 7 bases, leaving 17 bases of the junction unmatched. The CDR3 length is 17 residues. As DNA, the CDR3 is TGTGCCAGCATCAACAGGACAGGGTATTTAGTAGGCACTGAAGCTTTCTTT. It is translated as CASINRTGYLVGTEAFF.

This chain uses TRBV5-1 with TRBJ2-1; the match to TRBD2 covers 10 bases. The CDR3 is 15 amino acids. Germline V lookup: CDR1 SGHRS, CDR2 YFSETQ. V dropped 4 bases and J dropped 1; count of bases not matched to a gene: 2. Written as DNA, the CDR3 is TGCGCCAGCAGCACTAGCGGGACATCCTACAATGAGCAGTTCTTC. Translated, it gives CASSTSGTSYNEQFF.

V gene TRBV28 combines with J gene TRBJ1-2; no reliable D call. The V end lost 1 base, the J end lost 2 bases, and 8 bases lay between the germline ends. CDR3 size: 14 residues. The germline V gene has CDR1 MDHEN and CDR2 SYDVKM. The CDR3 loop reads CASSLSQMNYGYTF. CDR3 coding DNA: TGTGCCAGCAGTTTATCACAGATGAACTATGGCTACACCTTC.

The chain carries TRBV10-3 and TRBJ2-1; 8 nucleotides match TRBD2. CDR1 and CDR2 (germline): ENHRY, SYGVKD. V gave up 5 bases and J gave up 0 bases; unmatched junction bases: 3. This CDR3 region has 15 residues. In DNA, the CDR3 is TGTGCCATCAGTCTTAGCGGGAACTCCTACAATGAGCAGTTCTTC. The encoded protein is CAISLSGNSYNEQFF.

The genes are TRBV5-6 and TRBJ1-6; a weak D match, TRBD1 (5 bases). Germline assignment: CDR1 SGHDT and CDR2 YYEEEE. The CDR3 covers 13 residues. The V and J ends lost 4 bases and 10 bases respectively, with 12 bases between them. CDR3 sequence (DNA): TGTGCCAGCAGCCAAGGCGGGGCCTCACCCCTCCACTTT. It is translated as CASSQGGASPLHF.

This sequence joins TRBV30 and TRBJ1-5, with 9 bases aligning to TRBD1. The CDR3 runs 16 residues. V gave up 3 bases and J gave up 3 bases; unmatched junction bases: 9. The germline CDR1 and CDR2 sequences are GTSNPN and SVGIG (reference sequence). In DNA, the CDR3 is TGTGCCTGGAGACCACAGGGGGCGGGTTCCAATCAGCCCCAGCATTTT. It specifies CAWRPQGAGSNQPQHF. The whole variable domain, remainder taken from reference TRBV30 and TRBJ1-5, is SQTIHQWPATLVQPVGSPLSLECTVEGTSNPNLYWYRQAAGRGLQLLFYSVGIGQISSEVPQNLSASRPQDRQFILSSKKLLLSDSGFYLCAWRPQGAGSNQPQHFGDGTRLSIL.

The chain uses TRBV6-5 and TRBJ2-5, with TRBD1 as a possible D gene (5 bases). CDR1 and CDR2 from the germline V gene are MNHEY and SVGAGI. Trimming stripped 4 bases from V and 5 bases from J, with 17 bases between. The CDR3 spans 15 residues. CDR3 sequence: CASSLINSGLETQYF. As DNA, the CDR3 is TGTGCCAGCAGTTTAATCAACTCAGGGTTGGAGACCCAGTACTTC.

The table lists this clone with a few counts. The chain carries TRBV7-8 and TRBJ1-2, with a possible D match to TRBD1 (5 bases). Germline V gives CDR1 SGHVS, CDR2 FQNEAQ. V lost 4 bases and J lost 2, with 8 bases in between. CDR3 length: 13 residues. CDR3 DNA sequence: TGTGCCAGCAGCTCCCAGGGAAACTATGGCTACACCTTC. This encodes CASSSQGNYGYTF.

This sequence joins TRBV19 and TRBJ1-2; 10 bases agree with TRBD1. V gave up 3 bases and J gave up 2 bases; unmatched junction bases: 3. The germline gives CDR1 LNHDA, CDR2 SQIVND (reference sequence). The length of the CDR3 is 15 residues. The chain's CDR3 is CASSIETGGNYGYTF. CDR3 coding DNA: TGTGCCAGTAGTATCGAGACAGGGGGCAACTATGGCTACACCTTC.